The clone carrying this T cell receptor (beta chain) was picked up a small number of times. The antigen remains unidentified. The sample comes from a study of cytotoxic CD8 clonotypes in ibrutinib-treated CLL. Background on the study: In all, about a dozen patients were relapsed/refractory, 15 were treatment-naive and roughly 18 were IGHV unmutated. General observations from the study: Higher circulating CD8+ T-cell counts strongly accompanied higher baseline clonality, above age-matched healthy donors. Once treatment began, public clonotypes, which were uncommon, contracted or stayed stable.

The germline CDR1 and CDR2 sequences are MNHEY and SMNVEV (reference sequence). The CDR3 has 13 residues. Trimming shortened V by 2 bases and J by 7 bases, and 11 bases separated the two germline ends. Targeted sequencing depth ranged from 1 in 200,000 to 1 in 1 million T cells. The protocol was immunoSEQ multiplex PCR, while the TCRdb copy is restricted to in-frame clones and leaves out a portion. The sample lists almost 250,000 clones, 70% occurring once. The source was PBMCs, collected after 24 months of ibrutinib treatment. The TCR originated in a human donor with chronic lymphocytic leukemia. This rearrangement joins TRBV27 to TRBJ1-2; no reliable D call. The CDR3 nucleotides read TGTGCCAGCAGTTTAACCAAGGTATCTGGCTACACCTTC. Translated: CASSLTKVSGYTF.